This T cell receptor beta chain was recovered during a study of blood T cell repertoires in COVID-19. The wider study: Italy, Spain and the United States were the sources of the convalescent and acute COVID-19 samples.

Original data processing: Reference gene primer amplification gave nucleated cell count estimates. TCRdb keeps only in-frame clones here, not all; method: immunoSEQ multiplex PCR. V and J calls and clone size are copied from that table; D and trimming were computed from the DNA. The sample has 150,000 to 200,000 clones, 80% to 90% seen once; the top ten hold over 9.5%. Germline V CDR1 and CDR2: DFQATT, SNEGSKA (reference sequence). V trimming: 3 bases; J trimming: 6 bases; junction bases outside the gene matches: 6. CDR3 length: 14 residues. The Seattle patients, enrolled during active infection, were followed longitudinally.

This chain links TRBV20-1 with TRBJ2-1; 9 bases align to TRBD2. The source of this sequence is a woman aged 60-75 years with COVID-19, enrolled during active disease. Sequences were obtained from peripheral blood. Here the CDR3 reads CSASSGSWANEQFF. DNA of the CDR3: TGCAGTGCTAGTAGCGGGAGTTGGGCCAATGAGCAGTTCTTC.